The 10 T cell receptor beta chains below come from one sample, sequenced in a study of radiation and T cells in renal cell carcinoma. TCRdb's table, derived via immunoSEQ multiplex PCR, lists solely in-frame clones and lacks some. The sample includes 13,000 or so clones, approximately 50% of them seen just once. Treatment here: treatment-naive control, cytoreductive nephrectomy. This sample comprised tumor tissue, obtained from a patient whose treatment was nephrectomy without radiotherapy. These receptor sequences come from a man in his fifties with renal cell carcinoma.

The chain carries TRBV7-9 and TRBJ1-4; tentative D call: TRBD1 (5 bases). The CDR3 length is 16 residues. V gave up 1 base and J gave up 5 bases, with 14 bases separating them. Germline loops: CDR1 SEHNR, CDR2 FQNEAQ (reference sequence). CDR3 nucleotides: TGTGCCAGCAGCTTAGAGACAGCGACTAGAAATGAAAAACTGTTTTTT. Its translation: CASSLETATRNEKLFF.

In its sample, this clone was seen a few times. The chain couples TRBV10-2 to TRBJ2-2; 8 bases map to TRBD2. Germline-derived CDR1 and CDR2 are WSHSY and SAAADI. Trimming took 2 bases from V and 4 from J; bases not matched to a gene: 0. This CDR3 has 14 residues. CDR3: CASSERGGTGELFF. The DNA for the CDR3 is TGCGCCAGCAGTGAGCGGGGGGGCACCGGGGAGCTGTTTTTT.

The table lists this clone with a few counts. The chain links TRBV30 to TRBJ1-1; TRBD1 agrees at 8 bases. Germline trimming cut 8 bases from V and 4 bases from J; bases unmatched to any gene: 6. The CDR3 loop spans 12 amino acids. Germline CDR1 GTSNPN, CDR2 SVGIG (reference sequence). In DNA, the CDR3 is TGTGCCACATACAGGGGGTCCACTGAAGCTTTCTTT. Its protein product is CATYRGSTEAFF.

The chain joins TRBV7-3 to TRBJ2-3; D might be TRBD1 (5 bases). CDR3 length: 15 amino acids. Germline-derived CDR1 and CDR2 are SGHTA and FQGTGA. Deletions cut 5 bases from V and 2 bases from J, with 14 bases between. CDR3 nucleotides: TGTGCCAGCAGCCCAGGGAACTCCTTCACAGATACGCAGTATTTT. As protein: CASSPGNSFTDTQYF.

The chain joins TRBV6-5 to TRBJ2-2, with D maybe TRBD2 (5 bases). V gave up 2 bases and J gave up 4 bases, with 5 bases separating them. Germline-derived CDR1 and CDR2 are MNHEY and SVGAGI. The CDR3 covers 13 residues. DNA of the CDR3: TGTGCCAGCAGTTACCGGGGCACCGGGGAGCTGTTTTTT. Protein product: CASSYRGTGELFF.

This clone was counted between two and nine times. The genes are TRBV27 and TRBJ1-2, with D unclear. Trimming took 6 bases from V and 5 from J, leaving 16 bases between them. Germline CDR1 reads MNHEY; CDR2 reads SMNVEV (reference sequence). The CDR3 covers 14 residues. In DNA form, the CDR3 reads TGTGCCAGCAGCCCCAGCCCGGGAGGTTATGGCTACACCTTC. It translates to CASSPSPGGYGYTF.

J is TRBJ1-5 and V is TRBV6-1; D unresolved. Deletions cut 3 bases from V and 3 bases from J, with 9 bases between. Germline lookup yields CDR1 MNHNS and CDR2 SASEGT. CDR3 length: 14 amino acids. The CDR3 reads CASSDSLINQPQHF. CDR3 nucleotides: TGTGCCAGCAGTGACAGCCTCATCAATCAGCCCCAGCATTTT.

The chain is built from TRBV5-8 and TRBJ1-2; D is undetermined. Trimming took off 0 bases at V and 8 bases at J, with 14 bases between the two ends. The CDR3 is made up of 14 amino acids. CDR1 and CDR2 from the germline V gene are SGHTS and YDEGEE. The CDR3 nucleotides read TGTGCCAGCAGCTTGGAGGAGGCCCTCGGGGGCTACACCTTC. Translating gives CASSLEEALGGYTF.

The chain employs TRBV4-1 and TRBJ2-1; 7 nucleotides agree with TRBD2. In germline, CDR1 is MGHRA, CDR2 YSYEKL. The CDR3 has 14 residues. The J segment lost 4 bases and the V segment lost 2 bases, leaving 2 bases of the junction unmatched. The CDR3 bases are TGCGCCAGCAGCCAACAGCGGGGTTACAATGAGCAGTTCTTC. It specifies CASSQQRGYNEQFF.

The table lists this clone with a few counts. The chain employs TRBV11-3 and TRBJ1-1; D may be TRBD1 (5 bases). CDR1 is SGHNT, CDR2 YENEEA, per germline. The V gene lost 3 bases and the J gene lost 0 bases, with 8 bases spanning the gap. CDR3 length: 14 residues. The CDR3 sequence is CASSFDSMNTEAFF. In DNA, the CDR3 is TGTGCCAGCAGCTTTGACAGTATGAACACTGAAGCTTTCTTT.